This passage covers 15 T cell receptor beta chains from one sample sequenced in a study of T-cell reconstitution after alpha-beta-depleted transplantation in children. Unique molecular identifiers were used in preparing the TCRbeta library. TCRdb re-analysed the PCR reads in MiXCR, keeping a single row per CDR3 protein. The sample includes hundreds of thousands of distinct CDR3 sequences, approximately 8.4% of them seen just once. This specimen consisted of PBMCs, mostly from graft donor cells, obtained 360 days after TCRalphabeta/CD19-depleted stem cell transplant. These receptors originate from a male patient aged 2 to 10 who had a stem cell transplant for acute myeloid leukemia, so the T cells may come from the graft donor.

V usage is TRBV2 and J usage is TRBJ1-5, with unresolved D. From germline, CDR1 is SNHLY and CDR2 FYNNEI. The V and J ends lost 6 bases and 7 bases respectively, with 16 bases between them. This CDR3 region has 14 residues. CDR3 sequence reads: CASRSGGEGQPQHF. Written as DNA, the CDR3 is TGTGCCAGCAGGTCGGGCGGGGAAGGGCAGCCCCAGCATTTT.

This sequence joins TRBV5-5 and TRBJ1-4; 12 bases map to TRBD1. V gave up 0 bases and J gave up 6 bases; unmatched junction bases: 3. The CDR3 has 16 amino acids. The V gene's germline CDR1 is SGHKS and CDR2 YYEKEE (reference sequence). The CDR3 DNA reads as TGTGCCAGCAGCTTGGGGGACAGGGGGCAGGATGAAAAACTGTTTTTT. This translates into CASSLGDRGQDEKLFF.

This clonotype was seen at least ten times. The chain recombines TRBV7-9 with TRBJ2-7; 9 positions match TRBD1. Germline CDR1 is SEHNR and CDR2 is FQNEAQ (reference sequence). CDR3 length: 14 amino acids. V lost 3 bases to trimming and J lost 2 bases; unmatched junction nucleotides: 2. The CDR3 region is CASSFNRGPYEQYF. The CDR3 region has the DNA TGTGCCAGCAGCTTTAACAGGGGGCCCTACGAGCAGTACTTC.

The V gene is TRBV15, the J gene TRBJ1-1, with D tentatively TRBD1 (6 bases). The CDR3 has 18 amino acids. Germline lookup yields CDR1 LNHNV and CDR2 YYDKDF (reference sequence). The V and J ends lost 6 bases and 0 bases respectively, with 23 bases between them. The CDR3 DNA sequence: TGTGCCACCAGAGGGGCCATACCAGGGGCCCATGTGAACACTGAAGCTTTCTTT. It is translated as CATRGAIPGAHVNTEAFF.

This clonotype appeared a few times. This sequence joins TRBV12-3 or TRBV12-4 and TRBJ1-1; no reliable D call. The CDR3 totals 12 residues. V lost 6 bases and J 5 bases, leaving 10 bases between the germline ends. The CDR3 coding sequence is TGTGCCAGCAGCCTCTCTGGGACTGAAGCTTTCTTT. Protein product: CASSLSGTEAFF.

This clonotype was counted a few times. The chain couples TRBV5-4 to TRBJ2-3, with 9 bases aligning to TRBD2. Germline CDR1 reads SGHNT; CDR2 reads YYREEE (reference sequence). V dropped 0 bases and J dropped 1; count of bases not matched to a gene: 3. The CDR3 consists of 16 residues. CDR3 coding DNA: TGTGCCAGCAGCTTGGGAGGGACTAGCCGCACAGATACGCAGTATTTT. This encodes CASSLGGTSRTDTQYF.

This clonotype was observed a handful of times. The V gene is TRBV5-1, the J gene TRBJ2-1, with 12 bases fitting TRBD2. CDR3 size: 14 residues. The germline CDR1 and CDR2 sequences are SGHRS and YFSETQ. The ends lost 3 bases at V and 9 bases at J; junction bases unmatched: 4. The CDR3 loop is CASSSGLAGSEQFF. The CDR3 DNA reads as TGCGCCAGCAGCTCGGGACTAGCGGGTAGTGAGCAGTTCTTC.

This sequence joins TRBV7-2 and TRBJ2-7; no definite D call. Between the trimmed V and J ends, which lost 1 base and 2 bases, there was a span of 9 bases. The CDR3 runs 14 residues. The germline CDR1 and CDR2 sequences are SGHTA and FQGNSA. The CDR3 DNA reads TGTGCCAGCAGCTTAGAGCACAGCGCCTACGAGCAGTACTTC. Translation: CASSLEHSAYEQYF. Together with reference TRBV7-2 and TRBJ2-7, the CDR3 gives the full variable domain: GAGVSQSPSNKVTEKGKDVELRCDPISGHTALYWYRQSLGQGLEFLIYFQGNSAPDKSGLPSDRFSAERTGGSVSTLTIQRTQQEDSAVYLCASSLEHSAYEQYFGPGTRLTVT.

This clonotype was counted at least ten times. The CDR3: CASSAGTGGAWPGELFF. The DNA for the CDR3 is TGTGCCAGCAGCGCCGGGACAGGGGGCGCGTGGCCCGGGGAGCTGTTTTTT. This chain links TRBV7-8 with TRBJ2-2, with TRBD1 identical over 12 bases. CDR3 size: 17 residues. Germline V gives CDR1 SGHVS, CDR2 FQNEAQ. J was trimmed by 6 bases and V by 5 bases; bases with no gene match: 10.

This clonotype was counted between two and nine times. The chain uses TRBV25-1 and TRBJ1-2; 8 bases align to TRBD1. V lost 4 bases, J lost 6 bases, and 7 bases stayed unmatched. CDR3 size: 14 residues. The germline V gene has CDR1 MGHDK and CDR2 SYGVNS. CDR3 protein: CASSVTGAWNGYTF. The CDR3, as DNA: TGTGCCAGCAGTGTGACAGGGGCTTGGAATGGCTACACCTTC.

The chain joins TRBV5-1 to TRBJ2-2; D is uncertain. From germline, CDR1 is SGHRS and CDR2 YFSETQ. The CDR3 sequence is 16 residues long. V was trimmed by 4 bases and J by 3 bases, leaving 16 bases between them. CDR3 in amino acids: CASSPRWQADTGELFF. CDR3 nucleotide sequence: TGCGCCAGCAGCCCCCGATGGCAGGCGGACACCGGGGAGCTGTTTTTT.

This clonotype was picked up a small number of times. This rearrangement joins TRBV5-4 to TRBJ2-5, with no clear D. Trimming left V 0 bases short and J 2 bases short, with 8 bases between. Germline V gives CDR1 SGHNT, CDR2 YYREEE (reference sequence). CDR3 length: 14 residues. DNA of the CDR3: TGTGCCAGCAGCTTGGTACAGACTCAAGAGACCCAGTACTTC. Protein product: CASSLVQTQETQYF. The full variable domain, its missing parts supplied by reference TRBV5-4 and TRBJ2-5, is ETGVTQSPTHLIKTRGQQVTLRCSSQSGHNTVSWYQQALGQGPQFIFQYYREEENGRGNFPPRFSGLQFPNYSSELNVNALELDDSALYLCASSLVQTQETQYFGPGTRLLVL.

CDR3: CASTFTGGTNVLTF. The CDR3 DNA sequence: TGTGCCAGCACTTTTACAGGGGGCACCAACGTCCTGACTTTC. This sequence joins TRBV12-3 or TRBV12-4 and TRBJ2-6; TRBD1 matches 9 bases. Trimming took 7 bases from V and 8 from J; bases not matched to a gene: 6. This CDR3 is built from 14 residues.

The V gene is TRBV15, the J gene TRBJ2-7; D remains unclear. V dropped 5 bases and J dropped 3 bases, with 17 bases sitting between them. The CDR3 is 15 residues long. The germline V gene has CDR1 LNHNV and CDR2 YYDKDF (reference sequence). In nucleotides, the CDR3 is TGTGCCACCAGCGGCTCGGGCCGATGGGGCTACGAGCAGTACTTC. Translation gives CATSGSGRWGYEQYF.

The CDR3 nucleotides read TGCGCCAGCAGCCCTACGGGGTACAGCAATGAGCAGTTCTTC. Residues: CASSPTGYSNEQFF. J is TRBJ2-1 and V is TRBV5-1; perhaps TRBD2 as D (5 bases). The CDR3 covers 14 residues. Between the trimmed V and J ends, which lost 4 bases and 6 bases, there was a span of 14 bases. Looked up from germline, CDR1 is SGHRS and CDR2 is YFSETQ.